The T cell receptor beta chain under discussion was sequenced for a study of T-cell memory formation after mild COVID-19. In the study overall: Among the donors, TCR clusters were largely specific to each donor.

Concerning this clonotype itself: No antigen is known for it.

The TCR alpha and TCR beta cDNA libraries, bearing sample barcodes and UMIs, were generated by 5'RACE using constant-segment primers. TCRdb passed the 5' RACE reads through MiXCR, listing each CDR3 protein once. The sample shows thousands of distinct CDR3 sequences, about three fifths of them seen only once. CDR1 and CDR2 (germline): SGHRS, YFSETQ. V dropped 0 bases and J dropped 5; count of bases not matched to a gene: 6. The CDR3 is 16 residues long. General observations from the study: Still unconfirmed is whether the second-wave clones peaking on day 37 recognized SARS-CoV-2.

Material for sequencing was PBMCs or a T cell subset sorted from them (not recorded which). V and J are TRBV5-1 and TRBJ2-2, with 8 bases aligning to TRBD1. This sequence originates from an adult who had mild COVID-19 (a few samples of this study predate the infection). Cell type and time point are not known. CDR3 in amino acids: CASSLARQGKTGELFF. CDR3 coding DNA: TGCGCCAGCAGCTTGGCCCGACAGGGGAAGACCGGGGAGCTGTTTTTT.